Here is one T cell receptor (beta chain) with its context. No antigen is known for it. This entry is derived from a study of shared clonotypes between healthy human individuals. About the study: Ranging from 18 to 49 in age, donors were a couple of women and three men. Per donor, three plates held CD4 naive cells, three held CD4 memory, two held CD8 naive and one held CD8 memory. Findings and limits, study-wide: As a rule, naive subsets had a larger estimated richness than memory subsets.

Naive-designated CD8 cells lacked CD45RO, were positively enriched for CCR7, and omitted terminally differentiated effector memory CD45RA+ cells. Germline trimming cut 5 bases from V and 0 bases from J; bases unmatched to any gene: 5. Germline CDR1 and CDR2: SEHNR and FQNEAQ (reference sequence). This CDR3 region has 16 residues. In replicate PCRs of sorted subsets, roughly 200 ng DNA, tens of thousands of T cell genomes, was used. Measured with immunoSEQ multiplex PCR; TCRdb has only the in-frame clones, and not every one. The profile shows hundreds of thousands of clones, 95% to 97% of them singletons.

The sequencing input was naive CD8+ T cells sorted from blood. The sequence was obtained from a man aged 25 to 45 in good health. This sequence joins TRBV7-9 and TRBJ2-2; the match to TRBD1 covers 8 bases. The CDR3 nucleotides are TGTGCCAGCAGCCCCTGGACAGGGACGAACACCGGGGAGCTGTTTTTT. Amino acid sequence: CASSPWTGTNTGELFF.